This T cell receptor (beta chain) was observed in a study of identical twins. In the case of this clonotype: The antigen is not known.

TCRdb recomputed calls from the 5' RACE reads with MiXCR, one row per CDR3 protein. Among a few hundred thousand distinct CDR3 sequences listed, roughly 8.7% were seen once. Findings and limits, study-wide: Cord blood's abundant beta clonotypes had fewer insertions, unlike memory repertoires. Without tracking the same donors, conclusions rested on cross-sectional statistical analysis.

The CDR3 runs to 14 residues. Germline loops: CDR1 SEHNR, CDR2 FQNEAQ (reference sequence). Trimming stripped 2 bases from V and 7 bases from J, with 15 bases between. The data were also submitted as part of a second study, on yellow fever vaccine responses in identical twins. From that report: Twins' T cell vaccine responses reportedly looked partly convergent, partly personalized.

Input material: CD8+ T cells sorted from blood. J is TRBJ2-7 and V is TRBV7-9; tentative D call: TRBD1 (6 bases). The sequence came from a woman younger than 35 in good health. CDR3 nucleotides: TGTGCCAGCAGCTTAAACAGGGCCCTTGAAGAGCAGTACTTC. Translated: CASSLNRALEEQYF.